Listed here are 26 T cell receptor beta chains from one sample, sequenced in a study of blood T cell repertoires in COVID-19. Method: immunoSEQ multiplex PCR; TCRdb's copy keeps in-frame clones and lacks some. The table shows roughly 98,000 clones, with roughly 80% occurring only once. The sample comprised peripheral blood. These receptors all stem from a woman in her seventies with active or convalescent COVID-19.

CDR3 coding DNA: TGTGCCAGCAGTGGCGGATGGGATGAAAAACTGTTTTTT. This translates into CASSGGWDEKLFF. The V gene is TRBV12-3 or TRBV12-4, the J gene TRBJ1-4; D ambiguous. Trimming cost V 5 bases and J 6 bases, with 10 bases left between them. The CDR3 has 13 residues.

The J gene is TRBJ2-7, the V gene TRBV15, with a tentative D call TRBD2 (5 bases). The ends were cut back, 1 base at V and 5 bases at J, with 15 bases in the middle. The CDR3 has 15 residues. Germline lookup yields CDR1 LNHNV and CDR2 YYDKDF (reference sequence). CDR3 in DNA: TGTGCCACCAGCAGAGTCCGAGAGGGTGGAAACGAGCAGTACTTC. As protein: CATSRVREGGNEQYF.

The chain is built from TRBV7-6 and TRBJ1-5, with D tentatively TRBD1 (5 bases). CDR3 length: 15 residues. Trimming removed 5 bases from V and 1 base from J, with 12 bases in between. Per germline, CDR1 SGHVS and CDR2 FNYEAQ. The CDR3 loop reads CASSQAGGSNQPQHF. The CDR3 coding sequence is TGTGCCAGCAGCCAAGCCGGGGGGAGCAATCAGCCCCAGCATTTT.

This rearrangement joins TRBV2 to TRBJ2-6; D call uncertain. CDR3 length: 16 amino acids. CDR1 is SNHLY, CDR2 FYNNEI, per germline. V shed 4 bases and J shed 0 bases, with 10 bases lying between them. The CDR3 bases are TGTGCCAGCAGTGCGTACGGTTTCTCTGGGGCCAACGTCCTGACTTTC. As protein: CASSAYGFSGANVLTF.

V is TRBV7-8 and J is TRBJ1-6; a possible D gene is TRBD1 (5 bases). Germline V gene lookup returns CDR1 SGHVS and CDR2 FQNEAQ. V dropped 4 bases and J dropped 0 bases, with 19 bases sitting between them. This CDR3 is built from 19 residues. As DNA, the CDR3 is TGTGCCAGCAGCTGGGGGGTGAGAGGGCTGAGCTCCTATAATTCACCCCTCCACTTT. Residues: CASSWGVRGLSSYNSPLHF.

The V gene is TRBV3-1 (or the pseudogene TRBV3-2), the J gene TRBJ1-1; 8 nucleotides agree with TRBD1. Trimming at V came to 6 bases and at J to 1 base, leaving 4 bases not matched to a gene. The CDR3 runs to 14 residues. Germline lookup yields CDR1 LGHDT and CDR2 YNNKEL (reference sequence). CDR3: CASRWTGPNTEAFF. CDR3 sequence (DNA): TGTGCCAGCAGATGGACAGGGCCGAACACTGAAGCTTTCTTT.

This clone was picked up one time. The chain combines TRBV7-8 with TRBJ2-1; 12 positions match TRBD2. CDR3 length equals 17 residues. Germline CDR1 is SGHVS and CDR2 is FQNEAQ. V was clipped by 5 bases and J by 4 bases; unmatched bases: 9. The CDR3 nucleotides are TGTGCCAGCAGCCTGACTAGCGGGGGATTCTTTTACAATGAGCAGTTCTTC. It yields the protein CASSLTSGGFFYNEQFF.

The chain combines TRBV28 with TRBJ2-2, with TRBD1 identical over 9 bases. J lost 4 bases, V lost 6 bases, and 12 bases had no gene match. The CDR3 runs to 17 residues. Per the germline V gene, CDR1 is MDHEN and CDR2 is SYDVKM. CDR3 nucleotide sequence: TGTGCCAGCAGGTCGGGCAGGGGACAGGGCCGCACCGGGGAGCTGTTTTTT. It translates to CASRSGRGQGRTGELFF.

This chain joins TRBV7-2 and TRBJ2-4; D gene unclear. CDR1 and CDR2 (germline): SGHTA, FQGNSA. CDR3 size: 14 residues. The V and J ends lost 1 base and 7 bases respectively, with 11 bases between them. This chain's CDR3 is CASSLGPGFNIQYF. The DNA for the CDR3 is TGTGCCAGCAGCTTAGGCCCCGGGTTTAACATTCAGTACTTC.

The chain employs TRBV21-1 and TRBJ1-3. TRBV21-1 is a known pseudogene. CDR3 length: 17 amino acids. The DNA of the CDR3 is TGTGCCAGCAGCAAAGGTCGGGCGGGGGCGAGGGGAAACACCATATATTTT. Translation: CASSKGRAGARGNTIYF.

The V call is TRBV28, the J call TRBJ1-2; 11 bases agree with TRBD1. V was pared by 6 bases and J by 4 bases, with 10 bases of the junction left unmatched. The germline gives CDR1 MDHEN, CDR2 SYDVKM. There are 16 residues in the CDR3. The CDR3 nucleotides are TGTGCCAGCAGCCCCCCCGGGACAGGGGGGACCTATGGCTACACCTTC. It translates to CASSPPGTGGTYGYTF.

This clone was detected only a few times. The J gene is TRBJ1-2, the V gene TRBV2, with D possibly matching TRBD1 (6 bases). The ends were cut back, 3 bases at V and 7 bases at J, with 9 bases in the middle. The germline V gene encodes CDR1 SNHLY and CDR2 FYNNEI. This CDR3 is 12 amino acids long. In DNA form, the CDR3 reads TGTGCCAGCAGTGAGGGGGCGGGTGGCTACACCTTC. This codes for CASSEGAGGYTF.

The chain links TRBV5-1 to TRBJ2-1; 7 nucleotides align to TRBD1. CDR3 length: 17 residues. Germline assignment: CDR1 SGHRS and CDR2 YFSETQ. The trim removed 4 bases at V and 2 bases at J, leaving 12 bases unmatched. Written as DNA, the CDR3 is TGCGCCAGCAGCCCGGACAGGCCGACGTTGACCTACAATGAGCAGTTCTTC. It is translated as CASSPDRPTLTYNEQFF.

In its sample, this clone was seen once. DNA for the CDR3: TGTGCCAGCAGCCAAGATTTACAGTCCCAAGAGACCCAGTACTTC. Amino acids: CASSQDLQSQETQYF. The rearrangement uses TRBV4-2 and TRBJ2-5; D remains unclear. The CDR3 spans 15 residues. V lost 0 bases to trimming and J lost 1 base, with 9 bases between them. Germline V gene lookup returns CDR1 LGHNA and CDR2 YNFKEQ.

The rearrangement links TRBV5-6 to TRBJ2-7; 10 bases agree with TRBD1. Germline V gives CDR1 SGHDT, CDR2 YYEEEE. The CDR3 extends over 19 amino acids. With 4 bases clipped from V and 0 bases from J, the junction kept 16 bases outside the gene matches. The CDR3 DNA reads TGTGCCAGCAGCGCCATCACAAGTGACAGGGGGCGAAGCTCCTACGAGCAGTACTTC. Protein sequence: CASSAITSDRGRSSYEQYF. The variable domain in full, completed from reference TRBV5-6 and TRBJ2-7, reads DAGVTQSPTHLIKTRGQQVTLRCSPKSGHDTVSWYQQALGQGPQFIFQYYEEEERQRGNFPDRFSGHQFPNYSSELNVNALLLGDSALYLCASSAITSDRGRSSYEQYFGPGTRLTVT.

The chain recombines TRBV3-1 (or the pseudogene TRBV3-2) with TRBJ2-5; D is possibly TRBD2 (7 bases). V dropped 3 bases and J dropped 5 bases, with 13 bases sitting between them. The CDR3 is made up of 14 amino acids. Germline values: CDR1 LGHDT, CDR2 YNNKEL (reference sequence). For the CDR3, the DNA is TGTGCCAGCAGCCAGGGGGCGGGGGAGGAGACCCAGTACTTC. Its protein is CASSQGAGEETQYF.

The J gene is TRBJ2-1, the V gene TRBV28; 7 bases fit TRBD1. The V segment lost 9 bases and the J segment 3 bases; nucleotides outside the gene matches: 14. The CDR3 runs 16 residues. The V gene's germline CDR1 is MDHEN and CDR2 SYDVKM. This CDR3 is CASSYSRQGLYNEQFF. For the CDR3, the DNA is TGTGCCAGTTCTTATAGCCGACAGGGTCTCTACAATGAGCAGTTCTTC.

J is TRBJ2-1 and V is TRBV18; D remains unclear. Germline V lookup: CDR1 KGHSH, CDR2 LQKENI. The CDR3 length is 14 residues. Trimming took off 3 bases at V and 2 bases at J, with 8 bases between the two ends. CDR3 residues: CASSPGRPYNEQFF. The DNA for the CDR3 is TGTGCCAGCTCACCGGGCAGGCCCTACAATGAGCAGTTCTTC.

J is TRBJ2-7 and V is TRBV15; D is uncertain. Trimming left V 1 base short and J 7 bases short, with 11 bases between. From germline, CDR1 is LNHNV and CDR2 YYDKDF (reference sequence). The CDR3 totals 13 residues. The CDR3 here is CATSRGRALEQYF. The CDR3 coding sequence is TGTGCCACCAGCAGAGGGAGAGCTTTAGAGCAGTACTTC. The full variable domain, in which reference TRBV15 and TRBJ2-7 provide the parts outside the CDR3, is DAMVIQNPRYQVTQFGKPVTLSCSQTLNHNVMYWYQQKSSQAPKLLFHYYDKDFNNEADTPDNFQSRRPNTSFCFLDIRSPGLGDTAMYLCATSRGRALEQYFGPGTRLTVT.

The rearrangement joins TRBV10-3 to TRBJ1-1, with 9 bases fitting TRBD1. Per the germline V gene, CDR1 is ENHRY and CDR2 is SYGVKD. The CDR3 is 14 amino acids. After removal of 3 bases from V and 3 bases from J, the junction contained 2 bases not matched to a gene. Written as DNA, the CDR3 is TGTGCCATCAGTGAAAGGACAGGGGACACTGAAGCTTTCTTT. Protein sequence: CAISERTGDTEAFF.

The genes are TRBV9 and TRBJ2-1; D possibly corresponds to TRBD2 (5 bases). The length of the CDR3 is 12 residues. V lost 4 bases, J lost 11 bases, and 13 bases lay in between. The germline V gene encodes CDR1 SGDLS and CDR2 YYNGEE. The CDR3 DNA follows: TGTGCCAGCAGCTCCACGGAGGAAAAGCAGTTCTTC. Translating it yields CASSSTEEKQFF.

The chain links TRBV3-1 (or the pseudogene TRBV3-2) to TRBJ1-6; D may be TRBD1 (5 bases). The CDR3 sequence is 15 residues long. The germline V and J ends were trimmed by 1 base and 10 bases, with 14 bases remaining between them. Germline V gene lookup returns CDR1 LGHDT and CDR2 YNNKEL (reference sequence). The CDR3 DNA reads TGTGCCAGCAGCCAAGGGTTTGCAGGGCGGTCACCCCTCCACTTT. It codes for CASSQGFAGRSPLHF.

The table lists this clone with a count of one. The V gene is TRBV5-4, the J gene TRBJ1-3, with TRBD1 matching 8 bases. Germline loops: CDR1 SGHNT, CDR2 YYREEE (reference sequence). The CDR3 is 16 residues long. V was clipped by 4 bases and J by 4 bases; unmatched bases: 10. CDR3 sequence (DNA): TGTGCCAGCAGCAACCCCGGACAGGGAGAAGGAAACACCATATATTTT. Residues: CASSNPGQGEGNTIYF.

CDR3 region: CASSSLMNTEAFF. The CDR3, as DNA: TGCGCCAGCAGCTCCCTTATGAACACTGAAGCTTTCTTT. The V and J genes are TRBV5-1 and TRBJ1-1; D is undetermined. Trimming stripped 3 bases from V and 0 bases from J, with 6 bases between. The CDR3 has 13 residues. Germline loops: CDR1 SGHRS, CDR2 YFSETQ.

The chain links TRBV3-1 (or the pseudogene TRBV3-2) to TRBJ1-1; maybe TRBD1 (5 bases). This CDR3 comprises 13 residues. Between the trimmed V and J ends, which lost 1 base and 6 bases, there was a span of 9 bases. From germline, CDR1 is LGHDT and CDR2 YNNKEL (reference sequence). This CDR3 is CASSQGGDPEAFF. CDR3 nucleotides: TGTGCCAGCAGCCAAGGGGGGGATCCTGAAGCTTTCTTT.

The chain couples TRBV6-1 to TRBJ2-1; 14 bases match TRBD2. Germline V gene data show CDR1 as MNHNS and CDR2 as SASEGT. CDR3 length: 18 residues. V was pared by 4 bases and J by 0 bases, with 5 bases of the junction left unmatched. This CDR3 reads CASSAGTSGGSSYNEQFF. The CDR3 DNA reads as TGTGCCAGCAGTGCCGGGACTAGCGGGGGTTCCTCCTACAATGAGCAGTTCTTC.